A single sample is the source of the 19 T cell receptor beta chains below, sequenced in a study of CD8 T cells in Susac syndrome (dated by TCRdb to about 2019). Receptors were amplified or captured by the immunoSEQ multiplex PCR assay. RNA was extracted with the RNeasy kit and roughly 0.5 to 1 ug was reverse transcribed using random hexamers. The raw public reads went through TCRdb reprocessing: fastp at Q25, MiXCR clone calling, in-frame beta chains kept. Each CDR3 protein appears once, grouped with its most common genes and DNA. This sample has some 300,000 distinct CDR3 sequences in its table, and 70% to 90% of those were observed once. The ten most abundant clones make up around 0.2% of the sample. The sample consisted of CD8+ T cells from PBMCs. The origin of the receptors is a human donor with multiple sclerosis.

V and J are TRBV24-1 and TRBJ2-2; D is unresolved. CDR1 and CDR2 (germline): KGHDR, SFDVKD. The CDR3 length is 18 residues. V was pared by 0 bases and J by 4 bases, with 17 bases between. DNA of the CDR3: TGTGCCACCAGTGATTTGTCGGCAGGTCTCCCCCCCACCGGGGAGCTGTTTTTT. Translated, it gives CATSDLSAGLPPTGELFF.

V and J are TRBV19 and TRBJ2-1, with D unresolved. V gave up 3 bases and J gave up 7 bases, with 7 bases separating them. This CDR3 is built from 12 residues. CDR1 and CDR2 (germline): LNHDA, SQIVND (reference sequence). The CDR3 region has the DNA TGTGCCAGTAGTATGCGGATTAATGAGCAGTTCTTC. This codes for CASSMRINEQFF.

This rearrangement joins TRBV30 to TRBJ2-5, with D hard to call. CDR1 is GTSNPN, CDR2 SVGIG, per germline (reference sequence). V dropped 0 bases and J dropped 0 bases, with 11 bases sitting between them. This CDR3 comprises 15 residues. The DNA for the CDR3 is TGTGCCTGGAGTGTACTGGGTGGGTACCAAGAGACCCAGTACTTC. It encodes CAWSVLGGYQETQYF.

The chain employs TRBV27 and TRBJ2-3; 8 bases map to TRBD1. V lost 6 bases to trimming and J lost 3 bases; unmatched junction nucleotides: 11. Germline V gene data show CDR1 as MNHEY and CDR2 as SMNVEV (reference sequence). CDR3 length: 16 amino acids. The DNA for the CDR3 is TGTGCCAGCAGGAAAGACAGGGGCCGGCCTACAGATACGCAGTATTTT. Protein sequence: CASRKDRGRPTDTQYF.

The CDR3 sequence: CASSQESGGGLAANTGELFF. The CDR3 DNA reads TGCGCCAGCAGCCAAGAGTCTGGGGGCGGACTAGCAGCAAACACCGGGGAGCTGTTTTTT. V usage is TRBV4-3 and J usage is TRBJ2-2, with 8 positions matching TRBD2. Trimming removed 0 bases from V and 2 bases from J; junction bases left unmatched: 14. This CDR3 has 20 residues. CDR1 is LGHNA and CDR2 is YSLEER in the germline V gene.

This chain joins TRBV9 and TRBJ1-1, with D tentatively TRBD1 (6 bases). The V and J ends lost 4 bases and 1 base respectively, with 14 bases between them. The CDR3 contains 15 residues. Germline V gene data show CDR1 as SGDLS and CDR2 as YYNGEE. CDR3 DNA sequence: TGTGCCAGCAGCCCGGGGGCCCTGGGGAACACTGAAGCTTTCTTT. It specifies CASSPGALGNTEAFF.

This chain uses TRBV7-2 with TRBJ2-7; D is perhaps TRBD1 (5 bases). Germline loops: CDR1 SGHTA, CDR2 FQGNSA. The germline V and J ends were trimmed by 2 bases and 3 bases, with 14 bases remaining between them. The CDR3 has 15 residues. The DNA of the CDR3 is TGTGCCAGCAGCTTATGGTCGACAGCAAACTACGAGCAGTACTTC. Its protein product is CASSLWSTANYEQYF.

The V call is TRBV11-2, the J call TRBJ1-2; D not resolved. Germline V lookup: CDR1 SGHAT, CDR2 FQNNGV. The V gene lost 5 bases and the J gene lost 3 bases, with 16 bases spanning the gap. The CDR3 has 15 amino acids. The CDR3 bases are TGTGCCAGCAGCCTTAGGACCGCCTTAGACTATGGCTACACCTTC. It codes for CASSLRTALDYGYTF. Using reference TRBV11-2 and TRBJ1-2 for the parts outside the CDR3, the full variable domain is EAGVAQSPRYKIIEKRQSVAFWCNPISGHATLYWYQQILGQGPKLLIQFQNNGVVDDSQLPKDRFSAERLKGVDSTLKIQPAKLEDSAVYLCASSLRTALDYGYTFGSGTRLTVV.

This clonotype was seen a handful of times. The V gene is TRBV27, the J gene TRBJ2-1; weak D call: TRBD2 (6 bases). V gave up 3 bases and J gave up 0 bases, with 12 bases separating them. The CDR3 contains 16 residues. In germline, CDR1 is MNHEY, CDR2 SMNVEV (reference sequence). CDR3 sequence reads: CASSFISGNSYNEQFF. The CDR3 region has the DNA TGTGCCAGCAGTTTCATTAGCGGTAACTCCTACAATGAGCAGTTCTTC.

CDR3 DNA sequence: TGCAGCGTTGAGTCCGCTGGGGCGGGAGAGACCCAGTACTTC. Translated, it gives CSVESAGAGETQYF. The J gene is TRBJ2-5, the V gene TRBV29-1; either TRBD1 or TRBD2 may fit D (5 bases each). This CDR3 contains 14 residues. Germline V lookup: CDR1 SQVTM, CDR2 ANQGSEA. Trimming pared 3 bases from V and 4 bases from J, leaving 15 bases between.

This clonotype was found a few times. The chain's CDR3 is CASSLSWARTNTEAFF. The CDR3 DNA sequence: TGTGCCAGCAGCTTATCGTGGGCACGGACGAACACTGAAGCTTTCTTT. The chain employs TRBV7-2 and TRBJ1-1; D call uncertain. Trimming left V 2 bases short and J 1 base short, with 14 bases between. This CDR3 has 16 amino acids. CDR1 and CDR2 from the germline V gene are SGHTA and FQGNSA.

The CDR3 bases are TGTGCCAGCAGCTTAACGGGCCCTGGGTTAGGCGGAGACACCATATATTTT. It specifies CASSLTGPGLGGDTIYF. This chain uses TRBV7-3 with TRBJ1-3; D gene unclear. The V gene lost 0 bases and the J gene lost 8 bases, with 20 bases spanning the gap. CDR3 length equals 17 residues. CDR1 SGHTA and CDR2 FQGTGA come from the germline V gene.

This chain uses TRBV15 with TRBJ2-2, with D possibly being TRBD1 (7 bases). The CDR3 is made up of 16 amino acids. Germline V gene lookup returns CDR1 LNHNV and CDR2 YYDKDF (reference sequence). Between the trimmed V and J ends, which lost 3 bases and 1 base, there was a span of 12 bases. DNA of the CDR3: TGTGCCACCAGCAGGGAGGGACAGCTGAACACCGGGGAGCTGTTTTTT. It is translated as CATSREGQLNTGELFF.

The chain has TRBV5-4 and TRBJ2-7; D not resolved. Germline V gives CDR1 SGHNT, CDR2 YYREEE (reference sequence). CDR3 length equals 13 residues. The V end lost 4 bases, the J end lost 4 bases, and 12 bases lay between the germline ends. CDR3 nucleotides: TGTGCCAGCAGCCTATATAGAGGATACGAGCAGTACTTC. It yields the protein CASSLYRGYEQYF. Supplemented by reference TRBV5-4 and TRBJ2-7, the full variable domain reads ETGVTQSPTHLIKTRGQQVTLRCSSQSGHNTVSWYQQALGQGPQFIFQYYREEENGRGNFPPRFSGLQFPNYSSELNVNALELDDSALYLCASSLYRGYEQYFGPGTRLTVT.

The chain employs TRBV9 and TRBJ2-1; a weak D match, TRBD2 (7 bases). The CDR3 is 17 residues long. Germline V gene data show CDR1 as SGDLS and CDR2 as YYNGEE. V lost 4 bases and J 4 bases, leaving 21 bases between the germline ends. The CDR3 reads CASSPPLGGDNYNEQFF. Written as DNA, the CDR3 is TGTGCCAGCAGCCCACCCTTGGGGGGGGACAATTACAATGAGCAGTTCTTC. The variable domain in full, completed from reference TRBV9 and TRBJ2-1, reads DSGVTQTPKHLITATGQRVTLRCSPRSGDLSVYWYQQSLDQGLQFLIQYYNGEERAKGNILERFSAQQFPDLHSELNLSSLELGDSALYFCASSPPLGGDNYNEQFFGPGTRLTVL.

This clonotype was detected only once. The CDR3 coding sequence is TGTGCCAGCAGTTTAGATGACAACTCCTACGAGCAGTACTTC. Residues: CASSLDDNSYEQYF. V usage is TRBV27 and J usage is TRBJ2-7; no clear D gene. Germline V gene sequence: CDR1 MNHEY, CDR2 SMNVEV (reference sequence). The CDR3 consists of 14 residues. V was pared by 2 bases and J by 0 bases, with 8 bases between.

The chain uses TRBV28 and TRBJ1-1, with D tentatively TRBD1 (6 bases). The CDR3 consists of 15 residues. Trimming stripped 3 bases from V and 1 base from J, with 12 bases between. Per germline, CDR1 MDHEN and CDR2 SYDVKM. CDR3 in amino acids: CASSFPYRENTEAFF. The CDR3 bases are TGTGCCAGCAGTTTCCCTTACAGGGAGAACACTGAAGCTTTCTTT.

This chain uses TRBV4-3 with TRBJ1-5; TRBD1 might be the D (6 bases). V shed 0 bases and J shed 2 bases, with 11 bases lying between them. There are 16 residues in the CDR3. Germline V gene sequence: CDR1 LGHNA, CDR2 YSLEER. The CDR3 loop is CASSQDRGGGNQPQHF. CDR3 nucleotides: TGCGCCAGCAGCCAAGACAGGGGAGGGGGCAATCAGCCCCAGCATTTT.

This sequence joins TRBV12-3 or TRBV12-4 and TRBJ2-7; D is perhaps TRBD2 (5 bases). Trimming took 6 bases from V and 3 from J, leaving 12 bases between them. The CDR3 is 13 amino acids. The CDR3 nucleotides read TGTGCCAGCAGGGAAACTAGTCTCTACGAGCAGTACTTC. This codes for CASRETSLYEQYF.